Sequencing of this T cell receptor beta chain was carried out in a study of cytomegalovirus exposure and HLA in healthy donors. Study as a whole: A later analysis reported the 120 or so validation repertoires used the same platform as the 500 to 800 first-cohort repertoires.

Study-wide findings and caveats: The study designated some 180 TCR beta chains cytomegalovirus-associated.

Produced via immunoSEQ multiplex PCR; TCRdb's table is partial and in-frame only. The sample carries around 170,000 clones, approximately 90% recorded once. Germline values: CDR1 SEHNR, CDR2 FQNEAQ (reference sequence). This CDR3 is built from 17 residues. Between the trimmed V and J ends, which lost 5 bases and 5 bases, there was a span of 23 bases. Regarding this clone: The antigen is unknown.

The TCR sequence derives from a man aged 18 to 29 in good health and CMV-seronegative. The rearrangement links TRBV7-9 to TRBJ2-3; maybe TRBD1 (6 bases). Sequences were obtained from PBMCs. The CDR3 nucleotides are TGTGCCAGCAGCCCCCCTCCCCGAACGGGACATAAAGATACGCAGTATTTT. Translation: CASSPPPRTGHKDTQYF. The full variable domain, with the rest looked up from reference TRBV7-9 and TRBJ2-3, is DTGVSQNPRHKITKRGQNVTFRCDPISEHNRLYWYRQTLGQGPEFLTYFQNEAQLEKSRLLSDRFSAERPKGSFSTLEIQRTEQGDSAMYLCASSPPPRTGHKDTQYFGPGTRLTVL.